These 12 T cell receptor beta chains came from one sample sequenced in a study of T cells in Graves' hyperthyroidism and ophthalmopathy. Researchers amplified the TCR beta CDR3 regions from RNA transcripts. First-round RT-PCR targeting the TCR CDR3 was performed with the HTBI primer set. TCRdb re-derived calls from the multiplex PCR reads in MiXCR, one entry per CDR3 protein. The table has around 690,000 distinct CDR3 sequences, roughly 17% seen once; the top ten hold around a sixth. Sample: blood. The receptors were sampled from a man between 50 and 59 years old with Graves' hyperthyroidism.

This clonotype came up many times. The chain recombines TRBV6-1 with TRBJ1-1, with D perhaps TRBD1 (6 bases). The CDR3 runs 15 residues. V was trimmed by 8 bases and J by 0 bases, leaving 16 bases between them. Looked up from germline, CDR1 is MNHNS and CDR2 is SASEGT. The CDR3 nucleotides are TGTGCCAGCTGGGCGTTAGGGGGGTTGAACACTGAAGCTTTCTTT. The encoded protein is CASWALGGLNTEAFF.

In its sample, this clonotype was seen many times. This chain uses TRBV30 with TRBJ2-7; 7 bases agree with TRBD2. The CDR3 length is 12 residues. Looked up from germline, CDR1 is GTSNPN and CDR2 is SVGIG (reference sequence). V shed 3 bases and J 2 bases; nucleotides not matched to a gene: 1. The CDR3 nucleotides read TGTGCCTGGAGGGGAGGGACCTACGAGCAGTACTTC. Its translation is CAWRGGTYEQYF.

For the CDR3, the DNA is TGTGCCTGGAGTGTGGGGACGGGAGAGACCCAGTACTTC. It yields the protein CAWSVGTGETQYF. The chain is built from TRBV30 and TRBJ2-5; D possibly matches TRBD1 or TRBD2 (5 bases each). The CDR3 is made up of 13 amino acids. Deletions cut 0 bases from V and 4 bases from J, with 9 bases between. Germline V gene data show CDR1 as GTSNPN and CDR2 as SVGIG (reference sequence).

This clonotype has a count of ten or more. CDR3: CASAENRGHLHF. The CDR3 nucleotides read TGTGCCAGCGCCGAAAATCGAGGGCACCTCCACTTT. The chain combines TRBV27 with TRBJ1-6; D gene uncertain. CDR1 and CDR2 (germline): MNHEY, SMNVEV (reference sequence). This CDR3 spans 12 amino acids. V lost 8 bases and J lost 15, with 17 bases in between.

The chain joins TRBV25-1 to TRBJ2-4, with 7 bases that match TRBD2. After removal of 4 bases from V and 9 bases from J, the junction contained 9 bases not matched to a gene. CDR3 size: 14 residues. CDR1 is MGHDK, CDR2 SYGVNS, per germline. CDR3 coding DNA: TGTGCCAGCAGTGCCCGATATAGGGAGGGCATTCAGTACTTC. As protein: CASSARYREGIQYF.

This clonotype was recorded at least ten times. The J gene is TRBJ1-2, the V gene TRBV11-2; perhaps TRBD1 as D (5 bases). Germline loops: CDR1 SGHAT, CDR2 FQNNGV. V lost 3 bases, J lost 7 bases, and 15 bases lay in between. The CDR3 consists of 14 residues. CDR3: CASSFSSPGFGYTF. The CDR3 coding sequence is TGTGCCAGCAGCTTTAGTTCCCCAGGGTTTGGCTACACCTTC.

This clonotype was counted ten times or more. The chain joins TRBV12-3 or TRBV12-4 to TRBJ1-1, with 10 bases aligning to TRBD1. The CDR3 length is 12 residues. The J segment lost 11 bases and the V segment lost 4 bases, leaving 4 bases of the junction unmatched. CDR3 DNA sequence: TGTGCCAGCAGTTCGGACAGGGGGATGGCTTTCTTT. It translates to CASSSDRGMAFF.

The chain combines TRBV24-1 with TRBJ2-3, with a possible D match to TRBD2 (5 bases). CDR1 KGHDR and CDR2 SFDVKD come from the germline V gene. With 4 bases removed from V and 5 bases from J, the gap between germline ends came to 15 bases. The CDR3 has 15 amino acids. The CDR3 DNA follows: TGTGCCACCAGTGACCGGCGGGCCGGAGGAGATACGCAGTATTTT. Its protein product is CATSDRRAGGDTQYF.

This clonotype showed up just a few times. This chain joins TRBV7-8 and TRBJ2-1; D possibly corresponds to TRBD2 (5 bases). V was pared by 1 base and J by 0 bases, with 13 bases between. Germline V lookup: CDR1 SGHVS, CDR2 FQNEAQ. The length of the CDR3 is 17 residues. The CDR3 spells CASSLGAARGSYNEQFF. The CDR3 DNA reads as TGTGCCAGCAGCTTAGGTGCGGCTCGGGGCTCCTACAATGAGCAGTTCTTC.

The rearrangement joins TRBV28 to TRBJ2-1, with 9 positions matching TRBD1. Trimming at V came to 2 bases and at J to 2 bases, leaving 10 bases not matched to a gene. This CDR3 comprises 18 residues. Germline V gene lookup returns CDR1 MDHEN and CDR2 SYDVKM. The CDR3 sequence: CASSLPSTRDRAYNEQFF. CDR3 bases: TGTGCCAGCAGTTTACCATCTACCCGGGACAGGGCCTACAATGAGCAGTTCTTC. Together with reference TRBV28 and TRBJ2-1, the CDR3 gives the full variable domain: DVKVTQSSRYLVKRTGEKVFLECVQDMDHENMFWYRQDPGLGLRLIYFSYDVKMKEKGDIPEGYSVSREKKERFSLILESASTNQTSMYLCASSLPSTRDRAYNEQFFGPGTRLTVL.

This clonotype has only a few counts. The rearrangement joins TRBV7-9 to TRBJ2-2, with D perhaps TRBD1 (6 bases). CDR1 and CDR2 (germline): SEHNR, FQNEAQ (reference sequence). The CDR3 extends over 14 amino acids. The V and J ends lost 3 bases and 6 bases respectively, with 11 bases between them. CDR3 nucleotides: TGTGCCAGCAGCTTCACCAGGGGAGCCGGGGAGCTGTTTTTT. It codes for CASSFTRGAGELFF.

V gene TRBV30 combines with J gene TRBJ1-5; D gene uncertain. This CDR3 is 13 amino acids long. V lost 1 base, J lost 1 base, and 5 bases lay in between. Per the germline V gene, CDR1 is GTSNPN and CDR2 is SVGIG (reference sequence). The CDR3 is CAWSGHSNQPQHF. The CDR3 DNA reads as TGTGCCTGGAGTGGCCACAGCAATCAGCCCCAGCATTTT. Looking up the rest from reference TRBV30 and TRBJ1-5 gives the full variable domain: SQTIHQWPATLVQPVGSPLSLECTVEGTSNPNLYWYRQAAGRGLQLLFYSVGIGQISSEVPQNLSASRPQDRQFILSSKKLLLSDSGFYLCAWSGHSNQPQHFGDGTRLSIL.